This T cell receptor (beta chain) comes out of a study of cytomegalovirus exposure and HLA in healthy donors (dated 2017 in TCRdb). Study-wide context: An earlier analysis of several hundred of the donors reported 250 to 300 Gb of sequence data and 100 million to 130 million unique TCR beta sequences from some 180 million T cells. A later genetic analysis used genome-wide SNP genotypes for about 65% of the roughly 670 donors, treating that subset as a discovery cohort. The later analysis used no new phenotypic data to find candidate immune exposures, relying instead on TCR beta sequences and their occurrence across donors. Donor age, sex, ethnicity and CMV serostatus were compiled alongside the repertoire data. An earlier analysis of 587 of the donors applied high-throughput TCR beta sequencing to assess whether each TCR beta V gene segment acted as functional or pseudogenic. Using immunosequencing, the study profiled T cell repertoires from 500 to 800 subjects and related those repertoires to cytomegalovirus serostatus. HLA typing included class I and class II loci at four-digit resolution. The study combined high-throughput TCR immunosequencing, statistical association of individual TCRs with disease status, and machine learning to predict cytomegalovirus infection status. Besides the first cohort of 666 subjects, a separate validation cohort made up of over a hundred different subjects was used. In a later analysis, previously published TCR beta repertoires from 550 to 700 donors were re-analyzed and high-resolution HLA genotyping was added so that TCR occurrence patterns could be studied. Typing coverage varied by locus: roughly 629-640 donors for A, B, C, DRB1 and DQB1; roughly 560 for DQA1; more than 600 for DPA1; around 490 for DPB1. Across about 370 genotyped donors of the cohort, an average of approximately 240,000 unique TCR beta nucleotide sequences per donor were sequenced, and 15% to 20% of those sequences were non-productive. About 300 gigabases of sequencing data and 78 million or so unique TCR sequences were included in an early release covering about 700 HLA-typed donors. The study aimed to test whether signatures of past pathogen exposure could be identified by cataloging public T cell receptors. Among the roughly 400 genotyped donors, around 81% belonged to the genetic ancestry cluster associated with self-reported Caucasian donors. Because of strong linkage in the cohort, four or five DR-DQ haplotypes were treated as single units for association and clustering. Every discovery cohort repertoire had been produced on one sequencing platform. What the work shows at the level of the full study, not this receptor alone: Compared with the 666-donor mean, donors in an Asian-associated ancestry cluster had fewer N-insertions in productive TCRs, according to a later genetic analysis. In a later analysis, TCR association rates were found to vary across HLA loci, with the most associated TCRs seen for DRB1 alleles and the fewest for HLA-C alleles. Correlated functional status among segregating V segments might be attributable to linkage disequilibrium, but an unknown experimental factor could not be ruled out. This cohort had only TCR beta chains sequenced, and the lack of alpha or paired-chain data limited which features could be detected. Roughly uniform sequencing depth across donors was assumed in presence/absence analyses, although this assumption may not hold. Because some donors lacked HLA typing at each locus, the association tests relied only on the typed subset. In a later analysis, HLA-associated TCR beta chains showed more clonal expansion and lower generation probabilities than non-associated chains that were equally common. In a later analysis, most CMV-associated TCR beta chains were found to appear HLA-restricted, with HLA associations seemingly driven largely by CMV exposure. The only immune exposure information available for the cohort was CMV serostatus. In vitro tests confirmed that a few of the cytomegalovirus-associated TCR beta chains recognize cytomegalovirus antigens. The authors suggested that the approach could potentially be extended to other disease states and immunological phenotypes. In a later analysis, several top co-occurrence clusters were reported to appear linked to parvovirus B19, influenza, CMV and Epstein-Barr virus. Across donors, most TCR sequences were observed very rarely, whereas some public TCRs were present in many individuals. In an earlier analysis of 500 to 650 of the donors, most TCR beta V segments appeared in productive rearrangements about 87% or about 30% of the time, broadly matching IMGT annotations. In the study, 150 to 200 TCR beta chains were listed as associated with cytomegalovirus. A further reported finding was that TCR beta sequences accurately predicted the HLA-A and HLA-B alleles for most subjects in the first cohort. An association between a missense DCLRE1C variant and V-gene and J-gene trimming of TCR beta chains was found in a later genetic analysis and replicated in an independent cohort. The classifier was reported to diagnose cytomegalovirus status with high specificity and sensitivity in both the original and validation cohorts. Over 15 rarely observed V segments, including chromosome 9 orphons, were excluded from the earlier analysis of some 590 of the donors because counts were too low. The sequencing pipeline was judged likely to have produced a cluster of highly shared sequence variants as a technical artifact. At a false discovery rate of 0.05, a later analysis linked roughly 17,000 TCR beta sequences to specific HLA alleles. When HLA alleles, especially DR and DQ, strongly co-occurred, attributing TCR associations to individual alleles was difficult.

In regard to this clone: No cognate antigen has been identified for it. No base quality information exists; no much larger clone differs at one position.

Library preparation used the immunoSEQ multiplex PCR assay. For the multiplex PCR, a mixture combining 60 forward primers for TCR Vbeta segments and 13 reverse primers for TCR Jbeta segments was used. A multiplex PCR assay on genomic DNA amplified the CDR3 region of rearranged TCR beta genes. Amplified TCR beta libraries were sequenced as 87-base-pair reads on the Illumina HiSeq System. Per the source publication's procedure: Across the 670 or so repertoires, a later analysis counted 80 million or so unique TCR beta chains, around 11 million of which were shared by at least two donors. To remove PCR and sequencing errors, raw reads were error-corrected and collapsed into unique sequences using a nearest-neighbor algorithm that merged closely related sequences. Alignment of CDR3 sequences to IMGT reference sequences was used to assign V, D and J gene segments. For a sequence to be retained, at least a six-nucleotide match to both a V gene segment and a J gene segment was required. A rearrangement was called productive if the CDR3 had no stop codons and remained in frame with V and J, and every other rearrangement was called non-productive. Following IMGT convention, CDR3 was defined as the stretch from the second conserved V-encoded cysteine up to the conserved J-encoded phenylalanine. In an earlier analysis of 500 to 650 of the donors, sequences lacking an unambiguous match to a single V gene segment were excluded. In an earlier analysis of several hundred of the donors, a V segment was called functional when productive rearrangements were above 56.7%, and segregating when the standard deviation between donors exceeded 5%. A statistical classification framework was developed to diagnose cytomegalovirus status using the catalog of TCR beta chain sequences. A later analysis assigned V and J genes by comparing TCR nucleotide sequences with IMGT/GENE-DB human TR gene sequences. In a later analysis, CDR3 sequences and most-parsimonious VDJ recombination scenarios were assigned using the TCRdist pipeline. In a later analysis, each TCR beta chain was defined by its CDR3 amino acid sequence together with its V-gene family, and reads lacking a unique V-gene family were excluded. In a later analysis, approximately 590 highly shared, low-generation-probability nucleotide sequences were removed to address suspected cross-contamination and a sequencing artifact. For each public chain, a later analysis derived a clonal expansion index from normalized ranks of inferred template counts within each repertoire. In a later analysis, generation probabilities were computed with a VDJ recombination model fitted to out-of-frame rearrangements, and the resulting probabilities were checked against IGoR. Hypergeometric tests were used in a later analysis to score TCR-TCR, TCR-HLA and TCR-CMV co-occurrence, with a repertoire-size bias correction applied to the TCR pairs. False discovery rates were estimated in a later analysis by permuting HLA or CMV assignments 20 times. In a later analysis, co-occurring TCRs were grouped with DBSCAN, and TCRdist sequence similarity was added when clustering was performed within HLA-allele-positive subsets. Repertoires with fewer than 30,000 or more than 120,000 public chains, plus five repertoires with anomalous nucleotide sharing, were excluded from co-occurrence clustering. This immuneACCESS table, as held by TCRdb, lists in-frame sequences with V and J called but not all clones. Of the missing ones, under half trace to an unresolved V gene in checked studies; the others have no known cause. V and J calls and clone size come straight from that table; D and trimming were deduced from the DNA. This sample comprises about 240,000 clones, about 80% of them detected only once. About 7.5% of the sample belongs to the ten largest clones.

The cohort comprised several hundred healthy bone marrow donors. At the time of sampling, all cohort members were nominally healthy, though unrecorded immune exposures were likely present. The donor tested CMV seropositive, placing the donor among the 250 to 350 seropositive members of the cohort. A peripheral blood sample was collected from each donor, and TCR beta sequencing was performed on peripheral blood mononuclear cells. The Qiagen DNeasy Blood Extraction Kit was used to extract genomic DNA from the blood cell samples. The sequenced sample was PBMCs. This receptor was identified in a woman aged 60-70 years in good health and CMV-seropositive.

CDR3 sequence: CAWSVPGYYGYTF. The nucleotide sequence reads as follows: TGTGCCTGGAGTGTGCCGGGATACTATGGCTACACCTTC. This sequence uses TRBV30 and TRBJ1-2; there is no confident call for the D gene. Via the germline V gene (reference sequence), CDR1 is GTSNPN and CDR2 SVGIG. The CDR3 spans 13 residues, from the cysteine through the phenylalanine. Only the CDR3 DNA is retained, 39 bases long and in frame from the first base. Cut back by 0 bases and 3 bases, the V and J ends lie 8 bases apart.